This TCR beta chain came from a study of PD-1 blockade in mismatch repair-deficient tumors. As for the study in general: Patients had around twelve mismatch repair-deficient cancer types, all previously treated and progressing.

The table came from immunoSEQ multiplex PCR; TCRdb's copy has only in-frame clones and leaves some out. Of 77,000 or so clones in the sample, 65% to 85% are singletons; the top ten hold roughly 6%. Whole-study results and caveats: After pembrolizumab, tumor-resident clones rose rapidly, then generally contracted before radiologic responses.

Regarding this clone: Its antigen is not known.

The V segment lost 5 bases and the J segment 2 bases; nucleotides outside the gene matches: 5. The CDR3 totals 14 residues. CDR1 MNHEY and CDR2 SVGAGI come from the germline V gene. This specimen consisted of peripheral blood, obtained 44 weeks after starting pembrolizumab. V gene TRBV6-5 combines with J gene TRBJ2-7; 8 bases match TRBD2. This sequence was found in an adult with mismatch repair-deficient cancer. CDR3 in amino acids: CASSDLAGTYEQYF. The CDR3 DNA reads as TGTGCCAGCAGTGACTTAGCGGGAACCTACGAGCAGTACTTC.